The following is a TCR beta chain sequence with its context. Its antigen is currently not known. No qualities accompany the bases; no much larger clone lies one base away. The sample's treatment or condition label, in plain terms: in vitro stimulation with specific CMV peptide epitopes to enrich CMV-specific T cells. The sequencer listed for this sample is Illumina HiSeq 1500. TCRdb reworked the public reads: Q25 trimming with fastp, MiXCR clone assembly, productive beta chains retained. One record per CDR3 amino acid sequence lists the most common genes and DNA. Recorded for this sample are nearly 700,000 distinct CDR3 sequences; around 35% of them occurred a single time. The top ten clones comprise 15% to 20% of the sample. The sample comes from a study of T cell repertoires in cytomegalovirus infection (dated by TCRdb to the late 2010s). A note on the overall study: Recently identified HLA-C-restricted CMV epitopes, whose presentation resists viral immunomodulation, were targeted by peptide stimulations together with well-studied HLA-B-restricted epitopes. Donor HLA type was relevant to the analysis, as public TCR beta signatures indicated carriage of CMV infection together with the matching HLA type.

The germline V gene specifies MNHEY as CDR1 and SVGAGI as CDR2. The CDR3 starts with the cysteine, ends with the phenylalanine, and has 15 residues. Only CDR3 DNA is held: 45 bases, read in frame from base 1. V gives up 7 bases and J gives up 0 bases, and the segment between their germline ends measures 16 bases. The paper as a whole reports these results and caveats: Cumulative frequency of public TCR beta family members discriminated carriers of CMV infection plus the relevant HLA type in this cohort and an independent 352-donor cohort. The ex vivo response was dominated by HLA-C-restricted CMV-specific TCR beta clonotypes, which also provided the single most frequent clonotype in two of eight donors.

The chain is made from TRBV6-5 and TRBJ2-7; the D call could be TRBD1 or TRBD2, with each sharing 5 bases. The TCR comes from a human donor in good health (CMV status not recorded). Some clones in this sample may be carry-over from other donors' samples. The sequencing here drew on cultured PBMCs, taken from culture after CMV antigen stimulation. This receptor has the CDR3 CASITPRGGSYEQYF. The DNA reads as follows: TGTGCCAGCATCACGCCGAGGGGCGGCTCCTACGAGCAGTACTTC.